What follows describes a single T cell receptor beta chain. Its antigen is unidentified. Both the TCRalpha cDNA and the TCRbeta cDNA were taken through two nested PCRs, lasting about 17 and 10 cycles. TCRdb re-called the 5' RACE reads and gives one entry per CDR3 protein, without DNA. This sample's table reports more than 110,000 distinct CDR3 sequences. The record originates from a study of monozygotic twins with inflammatory bowel disease. Findings of the study overall: Repertoires of patients may have been made more variable by differing immunosuppressive treatments.

The CDR3 runs to 13 residues. Germline V CDR1 and CDR2: SGHAT, FQNNGV. This receptor was obtained from a human donor with ulcerative colitis or Crohn's disease, or a healthy co-twin of an affected twin (not recorded which). Specimen: blood. The rearrangement links TRBV11-2 to TRBJ2-3. This CDR3 is CASSLDPEDTQYF.